The present T cell receptor beta chain was sequenced within a study of brain metastases from non-small cell lung cancer. Study-wide results and limits: T-cell clones appeared expanded in approximately 58% of brain metastases relative to matched primary tumors.

Comment on this clone: Its antigen is undetermined.

The germline CDR1 and CDR2 sequences are KGHSH and LQKENI. The CDR3 totals 14 residues. V lost 3 bases, J lost 10 bases, and 13 bases lay in between. The data were produced by immunoSEQ multiplex PCR, yet TCRdb's version contains in-frame clones alone and is incomplete. Of about 4,900 clones listed, about 74% were seen once; the top ten hold about 6%. The chain has TRBV18 and TRBJ1-6; D is undetermined. The receptor was isolated from a donor over 35 with non-small cell lung cancer. Sequencing was done on a sample of primary lung tumor tissue. The CDR3 DNA follows: TGTGCCAGCTCACCGGCAGGTAAAGAATCACCCCTCCACTTT. Translated: CASSPAGKESPLHF. Variable domain in full (rest from reference TRBV18 and TRBJ1-6): NAGVMQNPRHLVRRRGQEARLRCSPMKGHSHVYWYRQLPEEGLKFMVYLQKENIIDESGMPKERFSAEFPKEGPSILRIQQVVRGDSAAYFCASSPAGKESPLHFGNGTRLTVT.